Below, 27 T cell receptor beta chains from the same sample are listed, as sequenced in a study of blood T cell repertoires in COVID-19. This table comes from immunoSEQ multiplex PCR, and its TCRdb copy is limited to in-frame clones, with some not included. Of around 310,000 clones in the sample, over 75% were seen once. The sequencing input was peripheral blood. The receptors stem from a woman in her thirties with COVID-19, enrolled during active disease.

The chain links TRBV11-2 to TRBJ1-2; D is perhaps TRBD1 (6 bases). Germline-derived CDR1 and CDR2 are SGHAT and FQNNGV. V gave up 2 bases and J gave up 2 bases, with 12 bases separating them. The CDR3 has 15 amino acids. In nucleotides, the CDR3 is TGTGCCAGCAGCTTAAACAGGGCGGTGAACTATGGCTACACCTTC. This codes for CASSLNRAVNYGYTF.

The chain uses TRBV15 and TRBJ1-5; D is undetermined. The V end was cut by 7 bases, the J end by 0 bases, with 13 bases between. The CDR3 totals 15 residues. From germline, CDR1 is LNHNV and CDR2 YYDKDF (reference sequence). CDR3 coding DNA: TGTGCCACCAACCCGGAGCCTTATAGCAATCAGCCCCAGCATTTT. This encodes CATNPEPYSNQPQHF.

The gene calls are TRBV5-6 and TRBJ2-7; TRBD2 matches 14 bases. Germline CDR1 is SGHDT and CDR2 is YYEEEE. The CDR3 totals 15 residues. V lost 4 bases, J lost 5 bases, and 5 bases stayed unmatched. CDR3 sequence reads: CASSTGTSGSDEQYF. In DNA form, the CDR3 reads TGTGCCAGCAGCACTGGGACTAGCGGGAGTGACGAGCAGTACTTC.

The chain links TRBV11-2 to TRBJ2-1; D may be TRBD2 (5 bases). Germline assignment: CDR1 SGHAT and CDR2 FQNNGV. The CDR3 spans 16 residues. The V end lost 0 bases, the J end lost 4 bases, and 13 bases lay between the germline ends. CDR3 protein: CASSLDYQRPYNEQFF. The CDR3 bases are TGTGCCAGCAGCTTAGATTACCAGCGGCCTTACAATGAGCAGTTCTTC.

The chain joins TRBV28 to TRBJ2-1; 7 nucleotides match TRBD2. After removal of 4 bases from V and 7 bases from J, the junction contained 13 bases not matched to a gene. The germline CDR1 and CDR2 sequences are MDHEN and SYDVKM. The CDR3 covers 16 residues. CDR3: CASSSSWAGVLNEQFF. The CDR3 bases are TGTGCCAGCAGTTCATCGTGGGCGGGAGTTTTGAATGAGCAGTTCTTC.

The chain recombines TRBV6-6 with TRBJ1-5; D ambiguous. The CDR3 totals 13 residues. V dropped 6 bases and J dropped 6 bases, with 12 bases sitting between them. CDR1 is MNHNY and CDR2 is SVGAGI in the germline V gene (reference sequence). CDR3 DNA sequence: TGTGCCAGCAGCCCCGACACTGTTCAGCCCCAGCATTTT. The encoded protein is CASSPDTVQPQHF.

The rearrangement uses TRBV19 and TRBJ1-1; 10 bases map to TRBD1. The germline CDR1 and CDR2 sequences are LNHDA and SQIVND (reference sequence). The CDR3 extends over 15 amino acids. J was trimmed by 0 bases and V by 7 bases; bases with no gene match: 5. CDR3 protein: CASTGQGVMNTEAFF. DNA for the CDR3: TGTGCCAGTACTGGACAGGGGGTAATGAACACTGAAGCTTTCTTT. The whole variable domain, filled in from reference TRBV19 and TRBJ1-1, reads DGGITQSPKYLFRKEGQNVTLSCEQNLNHDAMYWYRQDPGQGLRLIYYSQIVNDFQKGDIAEGYSVSREKKESFPLTVTSAQKNPTAFYLCASTGQGVMNTEAFFGQGTRLTVV.

CDR3: CASSIKPLSYTDTQYF. The CDR3 bases are TGTGCCAGTAGTATAAAGCCTCTTAGCTACACAGATACGCAGTATTTT. The J gene is TRBJ2-3, the V gene TRBV19; no reliable D call. Germline V gene sequence: CDR1 LNHDA, CDR2 SQIVND (reference sequence). The V and J ends lost 2 bases and 2 bases respectively, with 14 bases between them. The CDR3 length is 16 residues.

This clone was seen only a few times. The chain has TRBV28 and TRBJ1-5, with TRBD1 identical over 9 bases. The J segment lost 7 bases and the V segment lost 6 bases, leaving 7 bases of the junction unmatched. This CDR3 is built from 14 residues. Germline CDR1 reads MDHEN; CDR2 reads SYDVKM. The CDR3 bases are TGTGCCAGCAGAGTTACAGGGGGCAGCCAGCCCCAGCATTTT. This sequence encodes CASRVTGGSQPQHF.

The V and J genes are TRBV6-5 and TRBJ1-6; D ambiguous. The V gene lost 8 bases and the J gene lost 8 bases, with 13 bases spanning the gap. The CDR3 has 13 amino acids. From germline, CDR1 is MNHEY and CDR2 SVGAGI. CDR3 amino acids: CASSRSQDSPLHF. CDR3 coding DNA: TGTGCCAGCTCAAGATCTCAGGATTCACCCCTCCACTTT.

The chain is built from TRBV28 and TRBJ2-6; tentative D call: TRBD1 (5 bases). This CDR3 region has 15 residues. V was clipped by 4 bases and J by 0 bases, with 7 bases between them. Germline loops: CDR1 MDHEN, CDR2 SYDVKM. The CDR3 loop reads CASSSRVSGANVLTF. Written as DNA, the CDR3 is TGTGCCAGCAGTTCCAGGGTCTCTGGGGCCAACGTCCTGACTTTC.

The chain uses TRBV27 and TRBJ2-5, with D possibly matching TRBD1 (6 bases). Germline V gene sequence: CDR1 MNHEY, CDR2 SMNVEV (reference sequence). CDR3 length equals 12 residues. The V end was cut by 2 bases, the J end by 9 bases, with 10 bases between. DNA for the CDR3: TGTGCCAGCAGTTTACCCTCAGGGGCCCAGTACTTC. Amino acids: CASSLPSGAQYF.

This chain connects TRBV5-1 to TRBJ2-7; D may be TRBD1 (5 bases). Germline CDR1 is SGHRS and CDR2 is YFSETQ. V lost 0 bases and J lost 0, with 10 bases in between. The CDR3 runs 15 residues. The chain's CDR3 is CASSLGQGYSYEQYF. In DNA, the CDR3 is TGCGCCAGCAGCTTGGGGCAGGGATACTCCTACGAGCAGTACTTC.

This clone came up a few times. The rearrangement uses TRBV30 and TRBJ1-3; 7 bases agree with TRBD1. Germline V gene sequence: CDR1 GTSNPN, CDR2 SVGIG (reference sequence). The CDR3 runs 14 residues. With V trimmed by 3 bases and J by 2 bases, 4 bases remained unmatched. The CDR3 reads CAWSPGQPGNTIYF. CDR3 nucleotide sequence: TGTGCCTGGAGCCCGGGACAGCCTGGAAACACCATATATTTT.

The rearrangement links TRBV5-1 to TRBJ1-2, with D unresolved. Germline V gives CDR1 SGHRS, CDR2 YFSETQ. This CDR3 has 14 amino acids. Trimming left V 5 bases short and J 1 base short, with 12 bases between. The chain's CDR3 is CASSFEGNNYGYTF. The CDR3 DNA follows: TGCGCCAGCAGTTTCGAGGGCAATAACTATGGCTACACCTTC.

J is TRBJ2-7 and V is TRBV10-3; TRBD1 aligns across 7 bases. After removal of 0 bases from V and 6 bases from J, the junction contained 2 bases not matched to a gene. CDR1 and CDR2 from the germline V gene are ENHRY and SYGVKD. The CDR3 spans 13 residues. The CDR3 here is CAISESDRVEQYF. The CDR3 nucleotides read TGTGCCATCAGTGAGTCCGACAGGGTCGAGCAGTACTTC.

Points on this clone: The sample contains more than one DNA sequence encoding this CDR3. The chain is built from TRBV19 and TRBJ1-2; D is perhaps TRBD1 (5 bases). The CDR3 spans 13 residues. Germline values: CDR1 LNHDA, CDR2 SQIVND (reference sequence). V lost 1 base and J 4 bases, leaving 7 bases between the germline ends. The CDR3 DNA reads TGTGCCAGTAGTATAGGAGACAGCTATGGCTACACCTTC. Amino acid sequence: CASSIGDSYGYTF. The complete variable domain, with remaining parts taken from reference TRBV19 and TRBJ1-2, reads DGGITQSPKYLFRKEGQNVTLSCEQNLNHDAMYWYRQDPGQGLRLIYYSQIVNDFQKGDIAEGYSVSREKKESFPLTVTSAQKNPTAFYLCASSIGDSYGYTFGSGTRLTVV.

This chain joins TRBV28 and TRBJ1-1; 7 nucleotides align to TRBD1. The CDR3 length is 14 residues. Trimming cost V 6 bases and J 2 bases; bases outside gene matches: 6. Germline loops: CDR1 MDHEN, CDR2 SYDVKM. The CDR3 coding sequence is TGTGCCAGCAGATTAACAGGGGTCAACACTGAAGCTTTCTTT. This translates into CASRLTGVNTEAFF.

This chain connects TRBV7-2 to TRBJ1-5; 7 nucleotides line up with TRBD1. CDR3 length: 14 residues. V lost 4 bases, J lost 7 bases, and 7 bases stayed unmatched. Germline CDR1 reads SGHTA; CDR2 reads FQGNSA. CDR3 protein: CASSWGQRGQPQHF. Written as DNA, the CDR3 is TGTGCCAGCAGCTGGGGACAGAGGGGGCAGCCCCAGCATTTT.

This clone was observed once. This chain uses TRBV5-5 with TRBJ1-2; D possibly corresponds to TRBD1 (6 bases). The CDR3 consists of 15 residues. V lost 2 bases to trimming and J lost 5 bases, with 16 bases between them. Germline V CDR1 and CDR2: SGHKS, YYEKEE (reference sequence). CDR3: CASSLTDSEWYGYTF. CDR3 sequence (DNA): TGTGCCAGCAGCTTAACGGACAGCGAGTGGTATGGCTACACCTTC. The full variable domain, in which reference TRBV5-5 and TRBJ1-2 provide the parts outside the CDR3, is DAGVTQSPTHLIKTRGQQVTLRCSPISGHKSVSWYQQVLGQGPQFIFQYYEKEERGRGNFPDRFSARQFPNYSSELNVNALLLGDSALYLCASSLTDSEWYGYTFGSGTRLTVV.

This rearrangement joins TRBV3-1 (or the pseudogene TRBV3-2) to TRBJ1-1, with 11 bases lining up with TRBD1. Germline V gene sequence: CDR1 LGHDT, CDR2 YNNKEL (reference sequence). The CDR3 has 14 residues. J was trimmed by 4 bases and V by 5 bases; bases with no gene match: 3. CDR3 sequence (DNA): TGTGCCAGCAGCTTGGACAGGGGGCTCACTGAAGCTTTCTTT. Translated, it gives CASSLDRGLTEAFF.

This chain connects TRBV5-1 to TRBJ2-7; a weak D match, TRBD1 (5 bases). The germline V gene encodes CDR1 SGHRS and CDR2 YFSETQ. V was shortened by 7 bases and J by 0 bases, with 14 bases between the two germline ends. This CDR3 region has 14 residues. The CDR3 DNA sequence: TGCGCCAGCCGCGTCACAGGCAGCTCCTACGAGCAGTACTTC. The encoded protein is CASRVTGSSYEQYF.

The CDR3 loop reads CASSLGGGQFF. The CDR3 DNA reads TGTGCCAGCAGTTTAGGGGGAGGGCAGTTCTTC. The gene calls are TRBV12-3 or TRBV12-4 and TRBJ2-1; possibly TRBD2 for D (6 bases). This CDR3 contains 11 residues. Trimming removed 1 base from V and 12 bases from J, with 7 bases in between.

The chain employs TRBV30 and TRBJ2-1; the match to TRBD2 covers 14 bases. The CDR3 is 17 amino acids. Germline CDR1 and CDR2: GTSNPN and SVGIG (reference sequence). Germline trimming cut 0 bases from V and 7 bases from J; bases unmatched to any gene: 8. The CDR3 spells CAWSVARGLAGDNEQFF. The DNA of the CDR3 is TGTGCCTGGAGTGTAGCACGGGGACTAGCGGGGGATAATGAGCAGTTCTTC. The variable domain in full, with the rest retrieved from reference TRBV30 and TRBJ2-1, is SQTIHQWPATLVQPVGSPLSLECTVEGTSNPNLYWYRQAAGRGLQLLFYSVGIGQISSEVPQNLSASRPQDRQFILSSKKLLLSDSGFYLCAWSVARGLAGDNEQFFGPGTRLTVL.

The chain has TRBV2 and TRBJ2-1; 7 bases align to TRBD2. The CDR3 length is 14 residues. The V gene's germline CDR1 is SNHLY and CDR2 FYNNEI. J gave up 5 bases and V 6 bases, and 7 bases lay outside the gene matches. The CDR3 nucleotides are TGTGCCAGCAGAGGAAGCGGGGTAGACAATGAGCAGTTCTTC. Protein product: CASRGSGVDNEQFF.

In this sample, this clone turned up once. The chain couples TRBV27 to TRBJ1-4; TRBD1 matches at 10 bases. Germline CDR1 MNHEY, CDR2 SMNVEV (reference sequence). CDR3 length: 16 amino acids. The V segment lost 5 bases and the J segment 7 bases; nucleotides outside the gene matches: 10. The CDR3 DNA reads as TGTGCCAGCAGTCCTCTCACCGGGACAGGGGCTGAAAAACTGTTTTTT. Encoded protein: CASSPLTGTGAEKLFF.

There are a few counts of this clone. V gene TRBV3-1 (or the pseudogene TRBV3-2) combines with J gene TRBJ1-1, with TRBD1 as a possible D gene (6 bases). This CDR3 is 13 amino acids long. Germline V gene data show CDR1 as LGHDT and CDR2 as YNNKEL (reference sequence). With 2 bases removed from V and 11 bases from J, the gap between germline ends came to 15 bases. The CDR3 region is CASSQSTGASAFF. DNA for the CDR3: TGTGCCAGCAGCCAATCGACAGGCGCTTCGGCTTTCTTT.